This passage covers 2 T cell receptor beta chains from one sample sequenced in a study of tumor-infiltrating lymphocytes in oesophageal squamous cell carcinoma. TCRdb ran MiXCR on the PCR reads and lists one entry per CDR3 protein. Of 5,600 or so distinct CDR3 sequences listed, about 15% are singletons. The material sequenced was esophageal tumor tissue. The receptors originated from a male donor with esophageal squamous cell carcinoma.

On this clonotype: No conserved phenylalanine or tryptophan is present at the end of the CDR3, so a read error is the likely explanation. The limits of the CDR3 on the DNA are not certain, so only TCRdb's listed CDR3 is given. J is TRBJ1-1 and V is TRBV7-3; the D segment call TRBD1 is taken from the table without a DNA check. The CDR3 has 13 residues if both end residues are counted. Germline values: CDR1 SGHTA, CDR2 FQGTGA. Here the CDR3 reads CASSPKRPSTSGQ.

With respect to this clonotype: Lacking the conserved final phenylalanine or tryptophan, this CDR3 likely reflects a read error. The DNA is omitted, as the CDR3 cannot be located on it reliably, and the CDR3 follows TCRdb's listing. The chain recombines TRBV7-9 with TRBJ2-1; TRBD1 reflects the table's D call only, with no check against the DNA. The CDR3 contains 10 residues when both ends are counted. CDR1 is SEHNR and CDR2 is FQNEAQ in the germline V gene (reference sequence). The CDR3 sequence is CASRPPIGLS.